The clone carrying this TCR beta chain has at least ten counts. As yet, its antigen is unknown. TCRdb independently ran MiXCR on the 5' RACE reads; one entry per CDR3 protein. The sample contains a few hundred thousand distinct CDR3 sequences, roughly 7.2% of which appear only once. The CDR3 runs 15 residues. The J segment lost 7 bases and the V segment lost 6 bases, leaving 8 bases of the junction unmatched. This specimen belongs to a study of T cells after yellow fever vaccination. Overall study results and limits: In FACS-sorted repertoires, abundant clonotypes from the bulk population could appear as contaminants.

The genes are TRBV6-7 and TRBJ1-6, with 8 bases that match TRBD1. TRBV6-7 is noted as an ORF with a role that remains uncertain. The sample in question was CD4+ T cells sorted from PBMCs, obtained 15 days after the yellow fever booster vaccination. The TCR originated in a man younger than 40 who received the YFV17D yellow fever vaccine. In DNA form, the CDR3 reads TGTGCCAGCAGCCACGGAGACAGGGGCAATTCACCCCTCCACTTT. Translation: CASSHGDRGNSPLHF.